This T cell receptor (beta chain) was documented in a study of CD8+CD57+ T cells in acquired aplastic anemia listed by TCRdb under 2018. At the level of the whole study: A mean of approximately 3 ug of DNA, ranging from about 0.19 to 30 ug, was extracted from sorted CD4+ and CD8+ cells. A CD8+CD57+ expansion meant a frequency higher than the mean frequency seen in healthy subjects.

With respect to this clonotype: This receptor's antigen is unknown. Per-base qualities were not stored, and no clone one base away is much larger.

The patients picked for sequencing were ones in whom flow cytometry had shown an expansion of CD8+CD57+ cells. Severe acquired aplastic anemia was diagnosed in all patients according to International Study of Aplastic Anemia and Agranulocytosis and Camitta criteria. At the time blood was sampled, none of the patients had received any therapy. In the study, sorted CD4+ and CD8+ blood T cells from patients with severe aplastic anemia and from healthy subjects underwent deep sequencing of TCR repertoires. Patients were enrolled under clinicaltrials.gov protocols 00001620, 01623167, 00001397, 00071045, 00081523 and 00961064 in the USA. Ficoll-Paque density gradient centrifugation was used to isolate peripheral blood mononuclear cells. Before DNA extraction, CD4+ and CD8+ T cells were sorted with FACS or magnetic beads. Based on the germline V gene (reference sequence), the CDR1 and CDR2 sequences are SEHNR and FQNEAQ. From the cysteine through the phenylalanine, the CDR3 covers 16 amino acids. The retained sequence is limited to the CDR3, 48 bases, with the frame set at the first base. Clipping removes 5 bases from V and 8 bases from J, with 17 as the unmatched junction base count.

The paper's findings and limits, for the study overall: CD8+ Simpson's diversity did not differ significantly between patients and healthy controls (P=0.060). Nearly 30 CD8+ CDR3 sequences were found in both patients and controls but appeared to be highly expressed in patients and within the immunodominant clones of the patients.

TCR beta VDJ combination and CDR3 sequence profiling used genomic DNA as the template. TCR repertoire sequencing was run on an Illumina HiSeq 2000. Processing in the source paper ran as follows. Repertoire assessment relied on Simpson's diversity index, CDR3 size and DJ length profiles, and TRBV/TRBJ rearrangement plots. The most abundant DNA sequence in the deep sequencing data was taken as the immunodominant clone. CDR3 amino acid sequences were checked for sharing across subjects and were also compared against the VDJdb database and published repertoires. Clones were called with MiXCR by TCRdb after fastp trimmed the public reads at Q25, and only in-frame beta chains were retained. Each entry is one CDR3 protein sequence, shown with its most common DNA and genes. Here the V and J calls rest on TCRdb's processing, not on the authors' analysis. The sample yields under 250,000 distinct CDR3 sequences; 55% to 65% were counted once. The ten most abundant clones make up around 50% of the sample.

The sequenced sample was sorted CD4+, CD8+, or CD8+CD57+ T cells (not recorded which) from PBMCs. The rearrangement joined TRBV7-9 to TRBJ1-2; 7 of the junction bases match TRBD1. The clonotype was recovered from a human donor with aplastic anemia. Read as DNA, the sequence is TGTGCCAGCAGCCGCCCCGGAGGGGTAGGGGGCGAGGGCTACACCTTC. It is translated as CASSRPGGVGGEGYTF. Full variable domain (CDR3 extended with the reference TRBV7-9 and TRBJ1-2 proteins): DTGVSQNPRHKITKRGQNVTFRCDPISEHNRLYWYRQTLGQGPEFLTYFQNEAQLEKSRLLSDRFSAERPKGSFSTLEIQRTEQGDSAMYLCASSRPGGVGGEGYTFGSGTRLTVV.